The T cell receptor beta chain described here comes from a study of T-cell reconstitution after alpha-beta-depleted transplantation in children. The germline CDR1 and CDR2 sequences are SEHNR and FQNEAQ (reference sequence). The CDR3 spans 17 residues. With V trimmed by 3 bases and J by 4 bases, 9 bases remained unmatched. Unique molecular identifiers tagged the TCRbeta library. MiXCR was run by TCRdb on the PCR reads, yielding one entry per CDR3 protein. Of about 200,000 distinct CDR3 sequences listed, about 14% are singletons. This clonotype was seen repeatedly, ten times or more. The source is a human donor who donated a stem cell graft to a child with acute lymphoblastic leukemia. The sample consisted of PBMCs from the stem cell graft donor, taken from the stem cell graft. V usage is TRBV7-9 and J usage is TRBJ2-2; 9 nucleotides agree with TRBD1. CDR3 nucleotides: TGTGCCAGCAGCTTGCCAAAGACAGGGGGGAGCACCGGGGAGCTGTTTTTT. Its protein product is CASSLPKTGGSTGELFF.